The 27 T cell receptor beta chains presented below share a single source sample, sequenced in a study of T cell responses to AZD1222 COVID-19 vaccine. The method was immunoSEQ multiplex PCR; TCRdb's version includes in-frame clones alone and lacks a portion of them. The data show more than 95,000 clones, over 75% seen once. The specimen comprised peripheral blood, sampled on day 0 of AZD1222 vaccination. The receptors were gathered from an adult in good health.

The genes are TRBV7-2 and TRBJ1-3, with unresolved D. The V gene lost 1 base and the J gene lost 4 bases, with 5 bases spanning the gap. Germline lookup yields CDR1 SGHTA and CDR2 FQGNSA. The CDR3 length is 13 residues. CDR3 bases: TGTGCCAGCAGCTTAGAGAGAGGAAACACCATATATTTT. As protein: CASSLERGNTIYF.

The V gene is TRBV7-8, the J gene TRBJ2-1, with D possibly being TRBD2 (5 bases). Germline CDR1 and CDR2: SGHVS and FQNEAQ. The CDR3 spans 14 residues. V was clipped by 5 bases and J by 8 bases, with 16 bases between them. CDR3 in DNA: TGTGCCAGCAGCGGTGTCAGGAATAGCGATGAGCAGTTCTTC. It yields the protein CASSGVRNSDEQFF.

This chain connects TRBV10-1 to TRBJ2-3; perhaps D is TRBD1 or TRBD2 (5 bases each). V shed 6 bases and J shed 6 bases, with 13 bases lying between them. CDR1 is WNHNN, CDR2 SYGVQD, per germline (reference sequence). The CDR3 covers 13 residues. The DNA of the CDR3 is TGCGCCAGCAGCGGGCGAGGGACGGATACGCAGTATTTT. Residues: CASSGRGTDTQYF.

The gene calls are TRBV5-5 and TRBJ2-2, with unresolved D. V was clipped by 3 bases and J by 7 bases, with 16 bases between them. The CDR3 is made up of 15 amino acids. Germline-derived CDR1 and CDR2 are SGHKS and YYEKEE (reference sequence). The CDR3 bases are TGTGCCAGCAGCTCTGAGGTGGGCTGGGGCGGGGAGCTGTTTTTT. This gives the protein CASSSEVGWGGELFF.

This chain uses TRBV28 with TRBJ1-4; 9 nucleotides line up with TRBD1. The junction had 7 bases not matched to a gene; V was cut back by 5 bases and J by 6 bases. The germline V gene has CDR1 MDHEN and CDR2 SYDVKM. The CDR3 covers 15 residues. The CDR3 DNA reads as TGTGCCAGCAGTCTCACGGGACAGGGACATGAAAAACTGTTTTTT. Its protein is CASSLTGQGHEKLFF.

The CDR3: CASSHRDRGPGANVLTF. The CDR3, as DNA: TGTGCCAGCAGCCACCGGGACAGGGGGCCTGGGGCCAACGTCCTGACTTTC. This chain uses TRBV3-1 (or the pseudogene TRBV3-2) with TRBJ2-6; 12 bases are shared with TRBD1. Trimming removed 3 bases from V and 2 bases from J; junction bases left unmatched: 2. Germline CDR1 is LGHDT and CDR2 is YNNKEL (reference sequence). The CDR3 has 17 residues.

The chain is built from TRBV25-1 and TRBJ2-2, with 8 positions matching TRBD2. CDR3 length: 16 amino acids. Germline CDR1 is MGHDK and CDR2 is SYGVNS. After removal of 5 bases from V and 5 bases from J, the junction contained 10 bases not matched to a gene. CDR3: CASSSSLREDTGELFF. CDR3 in DNA: TGTGCCAGCAGTAGCTCTTTGCGGGAGGATACCGGGGAGCTGTTTTTT.

The chain joins TRBV9 to TRBJ2-7, with 7 nucleotides matching TRBD1. The CDR3 length is 16 residues. Germline CDR1 is SGDLS and CDR2 is YYNGEE. Trimming at V came to 3 bases and at J to 6 bases, leaving 15 bases not matched to a gene. The CDR3 bases are TGTGCCAGCAGCGCGGGCCGGGACAGTTCCCCTATCGAGCAGTACTTC. It encodes CASSAGRDSSPIEQYF. The full variable domain, its missing parts supplied by reference TRBV9 and TRBJ2-7, is DSGVTQTPKHLITATGQRVTLRCSPRSGDLSVYWYQQSLDQGLQFLIQYYNGEERAKGNILERFSAQQFPDLHSELNLSSLELGDSALYFCASSAGRDSSPIEQYFGPGTRLTVT.

This clone was detected only a few times. V is TRBV25-1 and J is TRBJ2-3; 7 bases fit TRBD2. The germline V gene has CDR1 MGHDK and CDR2 SYGVNS. This CDR3 spans 15 amino acids. The V segment lost 4 bases and the J segment 2 bases; nucleotides outside the gene matches: 6. DNA for the CDR3: TGTGCCAGCAGTGCCACCGGGACTAACACAGATACGCAGTATTTT. Translating it yields CASSATGTNTDTQYF.

The V gene is TRBV5-1, the J gene TRBJ2-7; D not resolved. Trimming removed 0 bases at V and 3 bases at J, with 7 bases between. The CDR3 has 13 residues. Germline CDR1 SGHRS, CDR2 YFSETQ. CDR3 sequence: CASSLAPDYEQYF. CDR3 nucleotides: TGCGCCAGCAGCTTGGCCCCGGACTACGAGCAGTACTTC.

The chain recombines TRBV7-9 with TRBJ1-5, with D maybe TRBD1 (5 bases). The CDR3 is 16 residues long. V lost 1 base to trimming and J lost 5 bases, with 15 bases between them. From germline, CDR1 is SEHNR and CDR2 FQNEAQ (reference sequence). The CDR3 DNA sequence: TGTGCCAGCAGCTTAGGGGCCGGGACGTACGATCAGCCCCAGCATTTT. Residues: CASSLGAGTYDQPQHF.

CDR3 in amino acids: CASSEGADMNTEAFF. As DNA, the CDR3 is TGTGCCAGCAGTGAGGGGGCAGATATGAACACTGAAGCTTTCTTT. The V and J genes are TRBV2 and TRBJ1-1; TRBD1 is a possible D gene (6 bases). From germline, CDR1 is SNHLY and CDR2 FYNNEI. The CDR3 has 15 amino acids. V was cut by 3 bases and J by 0 bases, with 11 bases left in between.

The gene calls are TRBV3-1 (or the pseudogene TRBV3-2) and TRBJ2-5; a possible D gene is TRBD1 (6 bases). Germline V lookup: CDR1 LGHDT, CDR2 YNNKEL (reference sequence). Trimming left V 4 bases short and J 2 bases short, with 14 bases between. The CDR3 loop spans 15 amino acids. Written as DNA, the CDR3 is TGTGCCAGCAGCCTTGGGACATTCCGGCAAGAGACCCAGTACTTC. As protein: CASSLGTFRQETQYF.

This chain uses TRBV6-5 with TRBJ1-5; 7 bases are shared with TRBD1. V lost 6 bases to trimming and J lost 7 bases; unmatched junction nucleotides: 6. Germline V gene data show CDR1 as MNHEY and CDR2 as SVGAGI. This CDR3 comprises 13 residues. The CDR3 bases are TGTGCCAGCAGCGGGACAGAGGGGCAGCCCCAGCATTTT. Encoded protein: CASSGTEGQPQHF.

The chain employs TRBV25-1 and TRBJ2-1, with 11 bases that match TRBD2. The length of the CDR3 is 15 residues. The junction had 4 bases not matched to a gene; V was cut back by 4 bases and J by 5 bases. CDR1 and CDR2 (germline): MGHDK, SYGVNS. CDR3 sequence: CASSGLAGWDNEQFF. The CDR3 nucleotides read TGTGCCAGCAGTGGACTAGCGGGATGGGACAATGAGCAGTTCTTC.

In its sample, this clone was seen once. The genes are TRBV28 and TRBJ2-7; no firm D call. The germline V gene has CDR1 MDHEN and CDR2 SYDVKM. The germline V and J ends were trimmed by 5 bases and 3 bases, with 11 bases remaining between them. CDR3 length: 13 residues. Here the CDR3 reads CASSPGWSYEQYF. The CDR3 DNA reads TGTGCCAGCAGTCCCGGTTGGAGCTACGAGCAGTACTTC.

CDR3 protein: CASSAGHSTDTQYF. The CDR3 DNA reads TGTGCCAGCAGCGCGGGACACAGCACAGATACGCAGTATTTT. The chain employs TRBV7-2 and TRBJ2-3; D is perhaps TRBD1 or TRBD2 (6 bases each). There are 14 residues in the CDR3. The germline gives CDR1 SGHTA, CDR2 FQGNSA. V lost 5 bases, J lost 0 bases, and 9 bases lay in between.

J is TRBJ2-2 and V is TRBV9, with D unclear. V was pared by 4 bases and J by 2 bases, with 12 bases between. This CDR3 contains 15 residues. Germline values: CDR1 SGDLS, CDR2 YYNGEE. The CDR3: CASSPDHLNTGELFF. CDR3 sequence (DNA): TGTGCCAGCAGCCCCGATCACCTAAACACCGGGGAGCTGTTTTTT.

V gene TRBV5-1 combines with J gene TRBJ2-5, with D perhaps TRBD1 (5 bases). V lost 0 bases and J lost 5, with 11 bases in between. The CDR3 loop spans 14 amino acids. Germline values: CDR1 SGHRS, CDR2 YFSETQ. The CDR3 spells CASSLARVGETQYF. CDR3 sequence (DNA): TGCGCCAGCAGCTTGGCCAGGGTGGGGGAGACCCAGTACTTC. The full variable domain, with the rest looked up from reference TRBV5-1 and TRBJ2-5, is KAGVTQTPRYLIKTRGQQVTLSCSPISGHRSVSWYQQTPGQGLQFLFEYFSETQRNKGNFPGRFSGRQFSNSRSEMNVSTLELGDSALYLCASSLARVGETQYFGPGTRLLVL.

The rearrangement links TRBV28 to TRBJ1-5, with D possibly matching TRBD1 (5 bases). CDR3 length: 14 amino acids. CDR1 is MDHEN and CDR2 is SYDVKM in the germline V gene. V was cut by 3 bases and J by 3 bases, with 9 bases left in between. CDR3 nucleotides: TGTGCCAGCAGTTTCCGACAGCTCAATCAGCCCCAGCATTTT. Translated, it gives CASSFRQLNQPQHF.

This chain joins TRBV4-3 and TRBJ2-1; D is unclear. Germline V gene data show CDR1 as LGHNA and CDR2 as YSLEER. The V and J ends lost 5 bases and 0 bases respectively, with 11 bases between them. This CDR3 contains 15 residues. The CDR3 here is CASSVGGSSYNEQFF. The DNA of the CDR3 is TGCGCCAGCAGCGTGGGCGGCAGCTCCTACAATGAGCAGTTCTTC.

The rearrangement joins TRBV4-2 to TRBJ2-7, with a weak D call TRBD2 (6 bases). The CDR3 has 17 residues. From germline, CDR1 is LGHNA and CDR2 YNFKEQ. Trimming stripped 4 bases from V and 6 bases from J, with 25 bases between. This CDR3 reads CASSPVGTGAGRVEQYF. CDR3 bases: TGTGCCAGCAGCCCGGTCGGCACCGGCGCGGGGCGGGTCGAGCAGTACTTC.

As regards this clone: A read error may account for a junction end that differs from germline. The rearrangement links TRBV2 to TRBJ2-2, with 10 bases that match TRBD1. The CDR3 spans 15 residues. Germline V gene sequence: CDR1 SNHLY, CDR2 FYNNEI. This CDR3 reads CASREGTGVTGELFF. CDR3 coding DNA: TGTGCCAGCAGGGAAGGGACAGGGGTCACCGGGGAGCTGTTTTTT. Together with reference TRBV2 and TRBJ2-2, the CDR3 gives the full variable domain: EPEVTQTPSHQVTQMGQEVILRCVPISNHLYFYWYRQILGQKVEFLVSFYNNEISEKSEIFDDQFSVERPDGSNFTLKIRSTKLEDSAMYFCASREGTGVTGELFFGEGSRLTVL.

The V and J genes are TRBV27 and TRBJ1-1; D is unclear. V shed 10 bases and J shed 8 bases, with 14 bases lying between them. This CDR3 region has 11 residues. Germline V gives CDR1 MNHEY, CDR2 SMNVEV (reference sequence). CDR3 in amino acids: CATTRAGEAFF. For the CDR3, the DNA is TGTGCCACCACCCGGGCCGGCGAAGCTTTCTTT.

This chain joins TRBV6-1 and TRBJ2-2; D not resolved. V shed 2 bases and J shed 5 bases, with 12 bases lying between them. Germline V CDR1 and CDR2: MNHNS, SASEGT. This CDR3 contains 15 residues. CDR3 nucleotides: TGTGCCAGCAGTGAATCTGGGGAAGGGACCGGGGAGCTGTTTTTT. The encoded protein is CASSESGEGTGELFF.

The chain employs TRBV10-3 and TRBJ2-1; D is unclear. Germline CDR1 reads ENHRY; CDR2 reads SYGVKD. The CDR3 is 16 residues long. With 0 bases removed from V and 4 bases from J, the gap between germline ends came to 13 bases. The CDR3 DNA reads as TGTGCCATCAGTGAGTCGGCCGGTTTTAGGTACAATGAGCAGTTCTTC. As protein: CAISESAGFRYNEQFF.

About this clone: Compared with germline, one end of the junction differs, possibly owing to a read error. The gene calls are TRBV6-1 and TRBJ2-1; TRBD2 matches 9 bases. The CDR3 is 16 residues long. In germline, CDR1 is MNHNS, CDR2 SASEGT. The CDR3 is CASSEAAGGPYNEQFF. CDR3 bases: TGTGCCAGCAGCGAAGCTGCGGGAGGGCCCTACAATGAGCAGTTCTTC.